This T cell receptor beta chain was sequenced for a study of response to subunit inactivated influenza vaccine. Points from the study as a whole: Authors suggested seasonal influenza vaccinations each recruit few new T cells.

TCRdb reanalysed the RT-PCR reads using MiXCR and keeps one entry per CDR3 protein. Of more than 700,000 distinct CDR3 sequences in the sample, about 20% were seen once. CDR1 is MNHEY, CDR2 SVGEGT, per germline. J was trimmed by 7 bases and V by 7 bases; bases with no gene match: 5. The CDR3 has 14 residues. A note on this clonotype: Its antigen is still unknown.

Specimen: PBMCs from blood, collected more than 4 days after vaccination. The sequence derives from a man aged 50 to 60 who received an inactivated influenza vaccine. This rearrangement joins TRBV6-2 or TRBV6-3 to TRBJ2-1; 12 nucleotides align to TRBD2. The CDR3 nucleotides are TGTGCCAGCACCAAGGGACTAGCGGGTAATGAGCAGTTCTTC. Encoded protein: CASTKGLAGNEQFF.